This T cell receptor (beta chain) appears in the sequencing data of a study of sequential checkpoint blockade in melanoma (dated by TCRdb to about 2019). Turning to the overall study: Patients were randomized 1:1 to first-line nivolumab followed by ipilimumab (arm A) or ipilimumab followed by nivolumab (arm B). Maintenance nivolumab came after each of the two trial sequences.

The germline V gene gives CDR1 as MNHEY and CDR2 as SVGAGI. V gives up 5 bases and J gives up 2 bases, and the segment between their germline ends measures 15 bases. The CDR3, cysteine through phenylalanine, is 15 amino acids long. Only CDR3 DNA is held: 45 bases, read in frame from base 1. Study-wide findings and limitations: Larger, independent patient cohorts are needed to validate the response-prediction model that combines TCR metrics and mutation burden.

The treatment or condition label, read with the paper, signifies: randomized to nivolumab then ipilimumab (arm A) or the reverse (arm B). None of the patients in the trial had previously been given DNA-damaging chemotherapy. A FACS Aria II flow cytometer was used to sort live CD3+CD8+ cells that were negative for CD19 and CD56 from thawed PBMCs. CheckMate 064, a randomized, open-label phase II trial of sequential checkpoint blockade, was the source of the samples, all of which came from patients with melanoma. Peripheral blood mononuclear cells were collected by leukapheresis, purified with Ficoll-Paque, and frozen in human serum with about 10% DMSO. Right after sorting, the blood CD3+CD8+ cells were verified to be >95% pure, and DNA extraction followed. About this clone: The target of this receptor is not known. Base qualities are missing; no much larger clone stands one base away.

TCRbeta CDR3 regions were immunosequenced from genomic DNA with the immunoSEQ Assay. Before high-throughput sequencing, genomic DNA was amplified using bias-controlled multiplex PCR. The authors' pipeline ran thus. To quantify the absolute abundance of each unique TCRbeta CDR3 region, the sequences were collapsed and filtered. Clonality, defined as 1 minus Pielou's evenness, was calculated using only productive rearrangements. A previously published method was used to identify clones with significantly greater frequencies in on-treatment samples than in baseline samples. TCRdb provides this immuneACCESS table in a form limited to in-frame rearrangements. Some clones are lacking; in checked studies, under half of them reflect an unresolved V gene, and why the rest are absent is not known. The D gene and trimming were derived from the DNA, and the V and J assignments and clone size from that table. For this sample the table gives about 24,000 clones, of which roughly four fifths were detected only once. Clones ranked in the top ten supply more than 9% of the sample.

The source material was CD8+ T cells sorted from blood (inferred from file names), sampled from a patient given nivolumab and ipilimumab in sequence. This clonotype was obtained from a human donor with melanoma. The V and J segments used are TRBV6-5 and TRBJ2-5; TRBD1 is perhaps the D gene, given 6 matching bases. The CDR3 protein: CASSNGQPRQETQYF. The DNA sequence is given as TGTGCCAGCAGTAACGGACAGCCTAGACAAGAGACCCAGTACTTC.